This T cell receptor (beta chain) was profiled in a study of shared clonotypes between healthy human individuals. Whole-study results and caveats: Naive CD4 clonotype sharing across several donors was 4% to 5%. Naive subsets, compared against memory subsets, generally had larger estimated richness values. Against clonotypes common to all four donors, non-shared ones had lower generation probabilities.

Original handling: Because ImmunoSEQ provided only junction sequences with no quality scores, the filtering differed. Repertoires were generated with immunoSEQ multiplex PCR, while TCRdb's copy carries only in-frame clones and drops some. The DNA gave D and trimming, while V, J and clone size come from that table. The table lists hundreds of thousands of clones, 92% of them singletons. The length of the CDR3 is 14 residues. The ends lost 1 base at V and 5 bases at J; junction bases unmatched: 5. Looked up from germline, CDR1 is SEHNR and CDR2 is FQNEAQ (reference sequence). A remark on this clone: Its target is unknown.

Terminally differentiated effector memory CD45RA+ cells were excluded from the naive CD8 cells, which were CD45RO-negative and positively selected for CCR7. The sample consisted of naive CD8+ T cells sorted from blood. The receptor's source is a man younger than 40 in good health. The V and J genes are TRBV7-9 and TRBJ2-7; TRBD1 matches 7 bases. The CDR3 region is CASSLEGGADEQYF. The CDR3, as DNA: TGTGCCAGCAGCTTAGAAGGGGGCGCGGACGAGCAGTACTTC.